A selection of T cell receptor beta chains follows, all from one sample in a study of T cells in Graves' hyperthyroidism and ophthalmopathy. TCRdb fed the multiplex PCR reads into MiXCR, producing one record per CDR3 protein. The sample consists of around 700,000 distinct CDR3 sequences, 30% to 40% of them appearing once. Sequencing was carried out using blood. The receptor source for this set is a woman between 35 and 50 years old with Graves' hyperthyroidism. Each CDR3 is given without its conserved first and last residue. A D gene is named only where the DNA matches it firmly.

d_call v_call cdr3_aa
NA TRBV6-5 ASSRRPGTEAF
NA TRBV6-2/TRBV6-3 ASSYFGTYGYT
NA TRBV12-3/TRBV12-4 ASSPDPAGEQY
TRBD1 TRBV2 ASSLDRGIGTGELF
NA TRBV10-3 AIKGTGGNYEQY
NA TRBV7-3 ASSPGAQNTYEQY
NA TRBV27 ASSTNGYRLHEQY
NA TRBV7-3 ASSLTSVNTEAF
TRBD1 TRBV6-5 ASSYSLTGIQPQH
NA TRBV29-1 SVELTEANYGYT
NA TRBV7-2 ASSFGDVRGELF
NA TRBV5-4 ASGPGAGGEETQY
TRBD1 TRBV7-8 ASSSGLLGQGALGEQY
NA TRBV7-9 ASSFPWTGNSYEQY
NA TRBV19 ASSGDFISYNSPLH
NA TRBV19 ARGGNQPQH
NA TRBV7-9 ASSRGGWDSNQPQH
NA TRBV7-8 ASSYRGTLNTEAF
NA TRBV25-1 ASLNAYRAVEAF
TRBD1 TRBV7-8 ASSPDREGYT
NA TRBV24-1 ATSVPGTAEAF
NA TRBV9 ASSVFGGNQPQH
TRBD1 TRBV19 ASSIKTGAGFGYT
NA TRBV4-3 ASSQDQDQPQH
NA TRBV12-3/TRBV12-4 ASSLRHRDQPQH
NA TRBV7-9 ATLDSLNTEAF
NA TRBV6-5 ASSEAWRDGYT
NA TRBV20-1 SATTAAAYEQY
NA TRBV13 ASSLDGGRDQLPLH
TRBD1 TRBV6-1 ASSATGEPPYGYT
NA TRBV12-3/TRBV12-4 ASSLQNRDGELF
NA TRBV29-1 SVGVMNTEAF
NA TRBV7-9 ASSSGDGRELF
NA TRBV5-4 ASSLDSDRGYT
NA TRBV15 ATSRDLQGAAGNTIY
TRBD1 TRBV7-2 ASKGPDRGYEQY
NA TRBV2 ASSVGNREQY
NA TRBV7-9 ASSYDQDSYSNQPQH
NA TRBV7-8 ASTTLTGTDYGYT
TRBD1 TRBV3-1 ASRRTGVYGYT
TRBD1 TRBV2 ASRARTGPYEQY
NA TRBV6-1 ASSTNRAGGNSPLH
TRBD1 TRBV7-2 ASSLFVGQMNTEAF
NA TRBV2 ASSEVDTQY
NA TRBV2 ASSSGELGGYT
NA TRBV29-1 SVEDSSGEDYDGYT
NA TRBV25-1 ASITTGAEAF
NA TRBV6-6 ASSYMGSANEKLF